These 27 T cell receptor beta chains share one sample of origin, sequenced in a study of cytomegalovirus exposure and HLA in healthy donors. The method was immunoSEQ multiplex PCR; TCRdb's version includes in-frame clones alone and lacks a portion of them. The sample carries over 45,000 clones, roughly 93% recorded once. Sequencing input: PBMCs. These receptors were obtained from a woman aged 18-29 years in good health and CMV-seronegative.

This clone was recorded only once. The gene calls are TRBV4-2 and TRBJ2-1, with TRBD2 matching 8 bases. The CDR3 runs 15 residues. The germline gives CDR1 LGHNA, CDR2 YNFKEQ. The V segment lost 0 bases and the J segment 7 bases; nucleotides outside the gene matches: 5. The CDR3 sequence: CASSQETSGANEQFF. DNA for the CDR3: TGTGCCAGCAGCCAAGAAACTAGCGGCGCGAATGAGCAGTTCTTC.

The gene calls are TRBV5-1 and TRBJ2-1; D might be TRBD1 (6 bases). Germline V gene sequence: CDR1 SGHRS, CDR2 YFSETQ. The CDR3 length is 15 residues. The germline V and J ends were trimmed by 2 bases and 6 bases, with 15 bases remaining between them. The CDR3 DNA is TGCGCCAGCAGCTTTGGCACAGGGATGTTCAATGAGCAGTTCTTC. This sequence encodes CASSFGTGMFNEQFF.

This sequence joins TRBV11-2 and TRBJ1-4; a possible D gene is TRBD1 (6 bases). Trimming removed 3 bases at V and 7 bases at J, with 15 bases between. The CDR3 sequence is 15 residues long. Germline V gives CDR1 SGHAT, CDR2 FQNNGV. The CDR3 is CASSLVSSGVEKLFF. The CDR3 region has the DNA TGTGCCAGCAGCTTGGTTTCCTCAGGGGTTGAAAAACTGTTTTTT.

The chain is built from TRBV23-1 and TRBJ2-7, with a possible D match to TRBD1 (5 bases). TRBV23-1 is assigned to the ORF class and has an uncertain function. This CDR3 is 14 amino acids long. The ends were cut back, 4 bases at V and 0 bases at J, with 10 bases in the middle. CDR3 sequence: CASSLRGYSYEQYF. The CDR3 DNA sequence: TGCGCCAGCAGTCTTAGGGGCTACTCCTACGAGCAGTACTTC.

This clone occurred once. The chain carries TRBV9 and TRBJ2-3; possibly TRBD1 for D (5 bases). Germline V CDR1 and CDR2: SGDLS, YYNGEE. This CDR3 has 14 residues. Deletions cut 4 bases from V and 3 bases from J, with 12 bases between. CDR3 amino acids: CASSSVRVTDTQYF. CDR3 sequence (DNA): TGTGCCAGCAGCTCAGTCAGGGTAACAGATACGCAGTATTTT.

The chain recombines TRBV19 with TRBJ2-7, with 8 nucleotides matching TRBD1. Germline CDR1 LNHDA, CDR2 SQIVND (reference sequence). V was clipped by 3 bases and J by 7 bases; unmatched bases: 8. CDR3 length equals 14 residues. CDR3 sequence: CASSITRGPGEQYF. CDR3 in DNA: TGTGCCAGTAGTATTACCAGGGGGCCTGGGGAGCAGTACTTC.

V usage is TRBV4-1 and J usage is TRBJ1-5; D is uncertain. The CDR3 length is 16 residues. V shed 0 bases and J shed 4 bases, with 13 bases lying between them. Germline loops: CDR1 MGHRA, CDR2 YSYEKL. DNA of the CDR3: TGCGCCAGCAGCCAAGAGCGGCAGATCTCTAATCAGCCCCAGCATTTT. Its protein product is CASSQERQISNQPQHF.

This rearrangement joins TRBV6-1 to TRBJ2-7; 14 bases agree with TRBD2. Germline CDR1 is MNHNS and CDR2 is SASEGT. The V gene end was trimmed by 3 bases and the J gene end by 5 bases; junction bases not matched to a gene: 6. The CDR3 contains 16 residues. CDR3 coding DNA: TGTGCCAGCAGTGAGGGACTAGCGGGAGTAGGAGACGAGCAGTACGTC. Translation: CASSEGLAGVGDEQYV.

For the CDR3, the DNA is TGTGCCAGCAGTCCCAGGGGACCGGAAAAACTGTTTTTT. Its translation is CASSPRGPEKLFF. This chain joins TRBV6-5 and TRBJ1-4, with a weak D call TRBD1 (6 bases). With 5 bases removed from V and 8 bases from J, the gap between germline ends came to 12 bases. This CDR3 spans 13 amino acids. Germline assignment: CDR1 MNHEY and CDR2 SVGAGI.

The gene calls are TRBV5-4 and TRBJ2-5, with 12 positions matching TRBD2. The germline gives CDR1 SGHNT, CDR2 YYREEE (reference sequence). The J segment lost 4 bases and the V segment lost 2 bases, leaving 6 bases of the junction unmatched. The CDR3 is 16 amino acids. Here the CDR3 reads CASSFPTSGSRETQYF. CDR3 in DNA: TGTGCCAGCAGCTTTCCGACTAGCGGGAGTCGAGAGACCCAGTACTTC.

This chain links TRBV18 with TRBJ2-7; possible D gene TRBD1, 6 bases. V was cut by 4 bases and J by 0 bases, with 10 bases left in between. The CDR3 runs 14 residues. Germline loops: CDR1 KGHSH, CDR2 LQKENI. The CDR3 DNA is TGTGCCAGCTCACAGACAGGCCGCTCCTACGAGCAGTACGTC. Translated: CASSQTGRSYEQYV.

The chain is built from TRBV28 and TRBJ1-2; no clear D. The CDR3 spans 12 residues. Germline V gene lookup returns CDR1 MDHEN and CDR2 SYDVKM. Trimming removed 2 bases at V and 7 bases at J, with 8 bases between. The CDR3 sequence is CASSLTVFGYTF. The CDR3 DNA sequence: TGTGCCAGCAGTTTAACGGTTTTTGGCTACACCTTC.

The rearrangement links TRBV28 to TRBJ1-2; 12 positions agree with TRBD1. Germline V gives CDR1 MDHEN, CDR2 SYDVKM. The trim removed 7 bases at V and 6 bases at J, leaving 9 bases unmatched. The CDR3 consists of 15 residues. The CDR3, as DNA: TGTGCCAGCACAACCCCGGGACAGGGGGCACATGGCTACACCTTC. It codes for CASTTPGQGAHGYTF.

This clone was found once. The chain recombines TRBV18 with TRBJ2-7; TRBD1 matches at 7 bases. V was pared by 5 bases and J by 4 bases, with 2 bases of the junction left unmatched. Germline V CDR1 and CDR2: KGHSH, LQKENI. The CDR3 consists of 12 residues. CDR3 in DNA: TGTGCCAGCTCAAGACAGGGTTACGAGCAGTACGTC. It yields the protein CASSRQGYEQYV.

The V gene is TRBV11-2, the J gene TRBJ2-5, with TRBD2 matching 9 bases. The V gene's germline CDR1 is SGHAT and CDR2 FQNNGV. Losses at the gene ends were 5 bases for V and 3 bases for J; bases not matched to a gene: 7. The CDR3 contains 15 residues. The CDR3 DNA is TGTGCCAGCAGCCCCTATAGCGGGAGAGAAGAGACCCAGTACTTC. Protein product: CASSPYSGREETQYF.

This rearrangement joins TRBV5-4 to TRBJ1-6, with D possibly being TRBD1 (5 bases). This CDR3 contains 15 residues. Trimming took off 1 base at V and 10 bases at J, with 15 bases between the two ends. CDR1 and CDR2 (germline): SGHNT, YYREEE (reference sequence). The CDR3 here is CASSLRPTGGSPLHF. The DNA for the CDR3 is TGTGCCAGCAGCTTGCGCCCGACCGGGGGATCACCCCTCCACTTT. The whole variable domain, remainder taken from reference TRBV5-4 and TRBJ1-6, is ETGVTQSPTHLIKTRGQQVTLRCSSQSGHNTVSWYQQALGQGPQFIFQYYREEENGRGNFPPRFSGLQFPNYSSELNVNALELDDSALYLCASSLRPTGGSPLHFGNGTRLTVT.

The J gene is TRBJ2-2, the V gene TRBV4-2; the D gene is possibly TRBD2 (7 bases). The CDR3 spans 13 residues. V dropped 5 bases and J dropped 4 bases, with 8 bases sitting between them. Germline loops: CDR1 LGHNA, CDR2 YNFKEQ. The CDR3 DNA follows: TGTGCCAGCAGCGGGGGGGCCACCGGGGAGCTGTTTTTT. Its protein is CASSGGATGELFF.

This clone has only a few counts. CDR3 protein: CASITREDTEAFF. CDR3 in DNA: TGTGCCAGCATCACCCGGGAGGACACTGAAGCTTTCTTT. This chain links TRBV6-1 with TRBJ1-1, with no clear D. Deletions cut 7 bases from V and 3 bases from J, with 12 bases between. The CDR3 has 13 residues. Germline lookup yields CDR1 MNHNS and CDR2 SASEGT.

This clone was recorded only once. The chain joins TRBV18 to TRBJ2-3; D is unresolved. Germline CDR1 reads KGHSH; CDR2 reads LQKENI. This CDR3 spans 15 amino acids. V was cut by 0 bases and J by 2 bases, with 9 bases left in between. CDR3 sequence (DNA): TGTGCCAGCTCACCACCCGCGGCCGTCACAGATACGCAGTATTTT. Amino acid sequence: CASSPPAAVTDTQYF. Variable domain in full (rest from reference TRBV18 and TRBJ2-3): NAGVMQNPRHLVRRRGQEARLRCSPMKGHSHVYWYRQLPEEGLKFMVYLQKENIIDESGMPKERFSAEFPKEGPSILRIQQVVRGDSAAYFCASSPPAAVTDTQYFGPGTRLTVL.

This rearrangement joins TRBV2 to TRBJ1-4; 10 bases are a match to TRBD1. J was trimmed by 5 bases and V by 6 bases; bases with no gene match: 3. Looked up from germline, CDR1 is SNHLY and CDR2 is FYNNEI. The CDR3 runs to 14 residues. CDR3 in DNA: TGTGCCAGCAGCGAGGGACAGGGGAATGAAAAACTGTTTTTT. It specifies CASSEGQGNEKLFF.

This chain uses TRBV9 with TRBJ1-1; the match to TRBD1 covers 7 bases. CDR3 length: 14 residues. Germline values: CDR1 SGDLS, CDR2 YYNGEE. The V segment lost 3 bases and the J segment 7 bases; nucleotides outside the gene matches: 9. CDR3 loop: CASSAEGQGDEAFF. CDR3 DNA sequence: TGTGCCAGCAGCGCCGAGGGGCAGGGGGATGAAGCTTTCTTT.

This chain joins TRBV5-1 and TRBJ1-1; no clear D gene. CDR3 size: 14 residues. Germline V gene lookup returns CDR1 SGHRS and CDR2 YFSETQ. V was trimmed by 6 bases and J by 0 bases, leaving 12 bases between them. The CDR3 coding sequence is TGCGCCAGCAACGGAGGAAACCTGAACACTGAAGCTTTCTTT. Amino acid sequence: CASNGGNLNTEAFF.

The rearrangement uses TRBV6-5 and TRBJ1-1, with D tentatively TRBD1 (5 bases). This CDR3 is 13 amino acids long. Per the germline V gene, CDR1 is MNHEY and CDR2 is SVGAGI. Trimming took 5 bases from V and 5 from J, leaving 12 bases between them. CDR3 nucleotides: TGTGCCAGCAGTCACATACGACAGACTGAAGCTTTCTTT. Translation: CASSHIRQTEAFF.

The chain joins TRBV19 to TRBJ2-5; 7 bases match TRBD1. V shed 1 base, J shed 2 bases, and the junction held 7 bases outside the gene matches. This CDR3 has 16 residues. Germline CDR1 is LNHDA and CDR2 is SQIVND (reference sequence). The CDR3 is CASSIVGTAPQETQYF. The CDR3 nucleotides read TGTGCCAGTAGTATAGTTGGGACAGCCCCTCAAGAGACCCAGTACTTC.

V and J are TRBV18 and TRBJ2-7; 7 bases line up with TRBD1. Germline V gene sequence: CDR1 KGHSH, CDR2 LQKENI. V trimming: 1 base; J trimming: 0 bases; junction bases outside the gene matches: 6. The CDR3 length is 16 residues. The CDR3 DNA sequence: TGTGCCAGCTCACCACGGTCGGACAGGAGCTCCTACGAGCAGTACTTC. Protein: CASSPRSDRSSYEQYF.

The V gene is TRBV2, the J gene TRBJ2-1; 9 nucleotides line up with TRBD2. The germline V gene has CDR1 SNHLY and CDR2 FYNNEI. V lost 2 bases and J lost 6; bases outside the gene matches: 5. The CDR3 has 15 residues. CDR3 loop: CASSELAGRVNEQFF. As DNA, the CDR3 is TGTGCCAGCAGTGAACTAGCGGGAAGGGTCAATGAGCAGTTCTTC.

This chain links TRBV28 with TRBJ2-1; no definite D call. Trimming left V 8 bases short and J 9 bases short, with 14 bases between. This CDR3 spans 12 amino acids. Germline-derived CDR1 and CDR2 are MDHEN and SYDVKM. CDR3 nucleotides: TGTGCCAGCTCCGACCGGAGTGGTGAGCAGTTCTTC. Translation: CASSDRSGEQFF.